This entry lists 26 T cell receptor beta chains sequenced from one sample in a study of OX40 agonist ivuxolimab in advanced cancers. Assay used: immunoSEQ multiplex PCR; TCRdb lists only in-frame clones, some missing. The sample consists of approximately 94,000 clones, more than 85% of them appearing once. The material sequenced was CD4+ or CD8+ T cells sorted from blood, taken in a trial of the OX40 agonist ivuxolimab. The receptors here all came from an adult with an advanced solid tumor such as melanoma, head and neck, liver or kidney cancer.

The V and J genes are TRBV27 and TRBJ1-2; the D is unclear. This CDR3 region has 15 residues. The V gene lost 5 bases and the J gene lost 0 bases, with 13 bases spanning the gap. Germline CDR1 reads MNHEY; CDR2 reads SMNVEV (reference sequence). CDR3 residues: CASSPSGPANYGYTF. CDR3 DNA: TGTGCCAGCAGTCCCTCCGGGCCAGCTAACTATGGCTACACCTTC.

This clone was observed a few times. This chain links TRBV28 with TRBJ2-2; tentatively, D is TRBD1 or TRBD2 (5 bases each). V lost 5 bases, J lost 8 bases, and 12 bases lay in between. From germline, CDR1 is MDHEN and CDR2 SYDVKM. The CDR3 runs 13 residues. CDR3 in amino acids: CASSRRGRGELFF. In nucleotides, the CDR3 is TGTGCCAGCAGTCGACGGGGCAGGGGGGAGCTGTTTTTT.

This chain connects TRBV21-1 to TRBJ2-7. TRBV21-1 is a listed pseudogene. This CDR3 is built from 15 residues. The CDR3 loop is CASSSQGGKNYEQYF. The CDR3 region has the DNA TGTGCCAGCAGCTCCCAAGGTGGGAAAAATTACGAGCAGTACTTC.

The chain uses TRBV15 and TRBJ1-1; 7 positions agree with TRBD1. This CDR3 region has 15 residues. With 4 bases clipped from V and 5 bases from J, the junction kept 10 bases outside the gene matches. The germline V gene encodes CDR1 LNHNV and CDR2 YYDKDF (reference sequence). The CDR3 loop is CATSIEGGAWTEAFF. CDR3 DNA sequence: TGTGCCACCAGCATCGAAGGGGGCGCGTGGACTGAAGCTTTCTTT.

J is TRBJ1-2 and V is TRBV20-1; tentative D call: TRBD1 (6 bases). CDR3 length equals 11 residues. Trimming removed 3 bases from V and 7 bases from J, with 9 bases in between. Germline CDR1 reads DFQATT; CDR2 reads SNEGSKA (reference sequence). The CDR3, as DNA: TGCAGTGCTAGGGGAGGGGGTGGCTACACCTTC. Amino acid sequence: CSARGGGGYTF.

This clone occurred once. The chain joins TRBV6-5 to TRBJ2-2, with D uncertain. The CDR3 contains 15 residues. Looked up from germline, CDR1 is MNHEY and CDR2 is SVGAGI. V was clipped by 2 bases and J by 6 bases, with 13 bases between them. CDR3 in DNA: TGTGCCAGCAGTTACGGCGGTCGGCCGTCCGGGGAGCTGTTTTTT. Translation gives CASSYGGRPSGELFF.

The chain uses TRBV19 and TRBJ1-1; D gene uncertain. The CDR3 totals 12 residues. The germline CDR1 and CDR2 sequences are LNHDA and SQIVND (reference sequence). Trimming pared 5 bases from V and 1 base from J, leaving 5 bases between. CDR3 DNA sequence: TGTGCCAGTAGTCCGGGGAACACTGAAGCTTTCTTT. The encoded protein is CASSPGNTEAFF. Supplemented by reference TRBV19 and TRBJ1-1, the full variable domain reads DGGITQSPKYLFRKEGQNVTLSCEQNLNHDAMYWYRQDPGQGLRLIYYSQIVNDFQKGDIAEGYSVSREKKESFPLTVTSAQKNPTAFYLCASSPGNTEAFFGQGTRLTVV.

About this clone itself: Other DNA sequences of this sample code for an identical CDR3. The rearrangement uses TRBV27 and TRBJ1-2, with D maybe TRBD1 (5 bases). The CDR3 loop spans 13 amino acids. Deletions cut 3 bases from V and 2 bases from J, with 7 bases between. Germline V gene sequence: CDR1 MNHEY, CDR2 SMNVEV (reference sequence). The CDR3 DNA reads TGTGCCAGCAGTTTCGGGGGAAACTATGGCTACACCTTC. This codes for CASSFGGNYGYTF.

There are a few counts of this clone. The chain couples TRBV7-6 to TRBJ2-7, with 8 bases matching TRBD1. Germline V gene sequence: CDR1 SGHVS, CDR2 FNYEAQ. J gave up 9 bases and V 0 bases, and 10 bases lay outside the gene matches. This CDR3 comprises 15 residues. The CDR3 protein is CASSLAPGGNGVQYF. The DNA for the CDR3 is TGTGCCAGCAGCTTAGCCCCAGGGGGCAACGGAGTGCAGTACTTC.

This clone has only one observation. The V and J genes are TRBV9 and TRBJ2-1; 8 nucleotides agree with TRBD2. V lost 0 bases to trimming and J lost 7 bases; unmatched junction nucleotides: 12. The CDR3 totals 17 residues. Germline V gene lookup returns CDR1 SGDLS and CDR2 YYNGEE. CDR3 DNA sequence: TGTGCCAGCAGCGTAGCAGGTAGCGGGGCCTTGAGGAATGAGCAGTTCTTC. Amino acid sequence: CASSVAGSGALRNEQFF.

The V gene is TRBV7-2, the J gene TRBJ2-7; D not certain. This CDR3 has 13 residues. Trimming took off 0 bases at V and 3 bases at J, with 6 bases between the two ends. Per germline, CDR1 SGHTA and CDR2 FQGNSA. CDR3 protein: CASSLAGNYEQYF. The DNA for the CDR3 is TGTGCCAGCAGCTTAGCAGGGAACTACGAGCAGTACTTC.

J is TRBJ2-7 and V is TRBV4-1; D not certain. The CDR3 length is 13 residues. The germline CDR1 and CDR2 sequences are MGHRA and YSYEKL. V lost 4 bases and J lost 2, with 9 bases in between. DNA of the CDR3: TGCGCCAGCAGCCCTCACACAGCCTACGAGCAGTACTTC. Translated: CASSPHTAYEQYF.

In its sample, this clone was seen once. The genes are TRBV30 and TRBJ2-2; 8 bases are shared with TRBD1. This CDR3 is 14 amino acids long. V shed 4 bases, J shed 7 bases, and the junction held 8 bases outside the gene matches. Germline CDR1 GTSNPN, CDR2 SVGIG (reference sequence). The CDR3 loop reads CAWMTGENGGELFF. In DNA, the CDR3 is TGTGCCTGGATGACAGGGGAGAATGGCGGGGAGCTGTTTTTT.

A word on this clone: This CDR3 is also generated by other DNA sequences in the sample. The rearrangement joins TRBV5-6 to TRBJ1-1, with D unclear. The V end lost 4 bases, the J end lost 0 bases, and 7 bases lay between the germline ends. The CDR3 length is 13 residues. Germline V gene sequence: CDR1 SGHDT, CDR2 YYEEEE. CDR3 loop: CASSLTLNTEAFF. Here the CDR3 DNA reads TGTGCCAGCAGCCTAACTTTGAACACTGAAGCTTTCTTT.

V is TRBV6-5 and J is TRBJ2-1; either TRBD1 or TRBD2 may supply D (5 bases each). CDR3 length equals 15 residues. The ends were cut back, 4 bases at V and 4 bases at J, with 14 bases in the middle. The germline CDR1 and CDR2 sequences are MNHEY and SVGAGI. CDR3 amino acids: CASSSHGGTYNEQFF. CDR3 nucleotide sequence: TGTGCCAGCAGTTCCCATGGGGGAACATACAATGAGCAGTTCTTC.

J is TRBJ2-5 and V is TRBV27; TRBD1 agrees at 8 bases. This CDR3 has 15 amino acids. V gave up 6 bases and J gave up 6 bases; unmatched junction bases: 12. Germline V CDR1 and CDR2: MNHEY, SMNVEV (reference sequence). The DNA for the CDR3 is TGTGCCAGCAGCCCCCGAGGGCAGGGGGCTAAGACCCAGTACTTC. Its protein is CASSPRGQGAKTQYF.

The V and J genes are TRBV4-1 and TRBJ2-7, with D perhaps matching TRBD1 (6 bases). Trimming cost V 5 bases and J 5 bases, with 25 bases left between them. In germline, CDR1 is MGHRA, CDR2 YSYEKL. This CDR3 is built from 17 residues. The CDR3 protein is CASSYHDNTGIRNEQYF. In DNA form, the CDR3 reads TGCGCCAGCAGCTACCACGATAATACAGGGATTCGAAACGAGCAGTACTTC.

In DNA form, the CDR3 reads TGTGCCAGCAGCACGGGGACCGCGCTTTACTACGAGCAGTACTTC. Its protein is CASSTGTALYYEQYF. This chain joins TRBV5-8 and TRBJ2-7, with D possibly called TRBD1 or TRBD2 (5 bases each). V lost 4 bases and J 3 bases, leaving 17 bases between the germline ends. The CDR3 runs to 15 residues. From germline, CDR1 is SGHTS and CDR2 YDEGEE. Combining the CDR3 with reference TRBV5-8 and TRBJ2-7 gives the whole variable domain EAGVTQSPTHLIKTRGQQATLRCSPISGHTSVYWYQQALGLGLQFLLWYDEGEERNRGNFPPRFSGRQFPNYSSELNVNALELEDSALYLCASSTGTALYYEQYFGPGTRLTVT.

CDR3 nucleotide sequence: TGTGCCAGCAGCCCCTCAGGGTCGTGGCCTACCGGGGAGCTGTTTTTT. Its protein product is CASSPSGSWPTGELFF. The chain carries TRBV11-3 and TRBJ2-2; possible D gene TRBD1, 5 bases. V gave up 5 bases and J gave up 5 bases, with 18 bases separating them. Germline V CDR1 and CDR2: SGHNT, YENEEA. The CDR3 runs 16 residues.

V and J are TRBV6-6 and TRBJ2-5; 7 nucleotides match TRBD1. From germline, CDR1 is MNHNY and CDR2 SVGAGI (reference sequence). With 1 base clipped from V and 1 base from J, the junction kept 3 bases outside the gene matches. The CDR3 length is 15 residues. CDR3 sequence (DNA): TGTGCCAGCAGTTACTTGGGACAGCCCCAAGAGACCCAGTACTTC. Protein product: CASSYLGQPQETQYF.

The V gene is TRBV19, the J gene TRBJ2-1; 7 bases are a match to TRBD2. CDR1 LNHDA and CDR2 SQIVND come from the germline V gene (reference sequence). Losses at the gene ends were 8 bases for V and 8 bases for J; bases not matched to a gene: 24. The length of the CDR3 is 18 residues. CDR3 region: CASSVVKTFAGESDEQFF. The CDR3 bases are TGTGCCAGTTCGGTGGTAAAAACTTTCGCGGGAGAAAGCGATGAGCAGTTCTTC.

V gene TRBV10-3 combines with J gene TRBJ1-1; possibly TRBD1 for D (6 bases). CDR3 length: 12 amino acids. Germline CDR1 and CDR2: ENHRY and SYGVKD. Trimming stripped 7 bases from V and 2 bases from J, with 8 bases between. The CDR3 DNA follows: TGTGCCATCAAGACAGGTAACACTGAAGCTTTCTTT. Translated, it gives CAIKTGNTEAFF.

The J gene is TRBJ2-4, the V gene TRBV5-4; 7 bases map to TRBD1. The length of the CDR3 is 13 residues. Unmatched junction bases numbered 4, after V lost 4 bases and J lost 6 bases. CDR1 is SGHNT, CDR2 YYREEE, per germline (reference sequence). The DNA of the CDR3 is TGTGCCAGCAGCCGGGACAGCCGAAACATTCAGTACTTC. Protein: CASSRDSRNIQYF.

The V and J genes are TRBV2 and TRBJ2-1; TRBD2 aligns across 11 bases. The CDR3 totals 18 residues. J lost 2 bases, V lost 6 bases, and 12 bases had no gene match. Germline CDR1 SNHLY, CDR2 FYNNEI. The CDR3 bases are TGTGCCAGCAGGGGCAATAGCGGGGGGGCGATAACCTACAATGAGCAGTTCTTC. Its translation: CASRGNSGGAITYNEQFF.

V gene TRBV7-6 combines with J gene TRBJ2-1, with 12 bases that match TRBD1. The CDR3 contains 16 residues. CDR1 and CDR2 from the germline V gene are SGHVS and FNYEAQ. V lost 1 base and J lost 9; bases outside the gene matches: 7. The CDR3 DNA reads TGTGCCAGCAGCTTAGTGGGGACAGGGGGCCGGGGTGAGCAGTTCTTC. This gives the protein CASSLVGTGGRGEQFF.

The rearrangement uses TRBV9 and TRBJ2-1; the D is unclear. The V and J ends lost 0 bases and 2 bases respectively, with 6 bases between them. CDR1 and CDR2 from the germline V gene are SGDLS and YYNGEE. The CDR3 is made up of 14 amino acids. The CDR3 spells CASSVDGPYNEQFF. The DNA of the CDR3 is TGTGCCAGCAGCGTAGACGGTCCCTACAATGAGCAGTTCTTC.